This TCR beta chain was captured by sequencing in a study of a mutant IDH1 vaccine in newly diagnosed glioma. The wider study: Of the patients given treatment, approximately 62% were male and 37.5% were female, and a mean age of around 38 years was recorded.

Specified time point: baseline, week 1 (first vaccination visit). Stated treatment: pre-vaccination baseline after standard-of-care therapy. New astrocytomas of WHO grade 3 or 4 that were IDH1-mutant and ATRX-lost were found in the donors. Some clones are missing from TCRdb's copy, which holds only in-frame ones; the method was immunoSEQ multiplex PCR. The table records tens of thousands of clones, about 74% of them present only once. Germline assignment: CDR1 SGHAT and CDR2 FQNNGV. J gave up 3 bases and V 7 bases, and 13 bases lay outside the gene matches. CDR3 length: 18 amino acids. This specimen was PBMCs, taken from a glioma patient treated with radiotherapy, temozolomide or both. This receptor was identified in a woman aged 40 to 50 with glioma. The rearrangement links TRBV11-2 to TRBJ2-7, with 15 bases lining up with TRBD2. CDR3 DNA sequence: TGTGCCAGCATTCCCGGGACTAGCGGGGGGCGTCCCTACTACGAGCAGTACTTC. It specifies CASIPGTSGGRPYYEQYF.